This T cell receptor beta chain was captured in a study of OX40 agonist ivuxolimab in advanced cancers. Study-wide background: Ivuxolimab was administered intravenously to patients at 0.01 to 10 mg/kg every 2 weeks. Males comprised roughly four fifths of the group, whose mean age was about 62 years (range about 20 to 79).

It was autoimmune disease history or systemic immunosuppression that excluded patients. As regards this clone: The antigen remains undetermined.

Clones were read by immunoSEQ multiplex PCR, and TCRdb kept only the in-frame ones, dropping some. The table includes fewer than 40,000 clones, approximately 90% detected once. V shed 4 bases and J shed 4 bases, with 13 bases lying between them. Germline V lookup: CDR1 MGHRA, CDR2 YSYEKL. This CDR3 is 14 amino acids long. Findings and limits, study-wide: In the 0.1 to 3.0 mg/kg range, CD4+ and CD8+ blood T cells had expanded clonally by week 6.

The rearrangement uses TRBV4-1 and TRBJ1-1; tentative D call: TRBD1 (6 bases). The source is an adult with an advanced solid tumor such as melanoma, head and neck, liver or kidney cancer. The sample here was CD4+ or CD8+ T cells sorted from blood, taken in a trial of the OX40 agonist ivuxolimab. The CDR3 coding sequence is TGCGCCAGCAGCCCCCCGGGGGCTAGCACTGAAGCTTTCTTT. Amino acid sequence: CASSPPGASTEAFF.